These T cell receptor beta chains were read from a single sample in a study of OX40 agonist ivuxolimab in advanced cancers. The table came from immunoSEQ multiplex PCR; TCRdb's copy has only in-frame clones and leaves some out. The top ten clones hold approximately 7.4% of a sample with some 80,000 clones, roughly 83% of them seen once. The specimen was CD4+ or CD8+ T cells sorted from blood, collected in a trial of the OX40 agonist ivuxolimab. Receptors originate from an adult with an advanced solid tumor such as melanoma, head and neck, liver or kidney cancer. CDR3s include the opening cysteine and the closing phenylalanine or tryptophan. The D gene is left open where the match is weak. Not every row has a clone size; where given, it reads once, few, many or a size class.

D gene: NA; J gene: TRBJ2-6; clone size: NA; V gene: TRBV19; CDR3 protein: CATRPISGANVLTF; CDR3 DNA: TGTGCCACCCGACCGATCTCTGGGGCCAACGTCCTGACTTTC
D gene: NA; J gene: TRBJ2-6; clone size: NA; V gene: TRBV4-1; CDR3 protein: CASSQEGGVIGANVLTF; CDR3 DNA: TGCGCCAGCAGCCAAGAAGGAGGGGTAATTGGGGCCAACGTCCTGACTTTC
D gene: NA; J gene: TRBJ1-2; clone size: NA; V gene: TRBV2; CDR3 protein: CASRLNYGYTF; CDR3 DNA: TGTGCCAGCAGACTTAACTATGGCTACACCTTC
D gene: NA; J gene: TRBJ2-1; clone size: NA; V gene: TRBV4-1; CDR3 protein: CASSQESRGSGSYNEQFF; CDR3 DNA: TGCGCCAGCAGCCAAGAATCCCGGGGTAGCGGCTCCTACAATGAGCAGTTCTTC
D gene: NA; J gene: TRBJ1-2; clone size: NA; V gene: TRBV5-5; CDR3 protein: CASHLGPGYGYTF; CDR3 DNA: TGTGCCAGCCACCTCGGGCCGGGCTATGGCTACACCTTC
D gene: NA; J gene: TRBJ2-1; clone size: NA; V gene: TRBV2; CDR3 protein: CASSHQGSSYNEQFF; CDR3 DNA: TGTGCCAGCAGTCATCAGGGGAGCTCCTACAATGAGCAGTTCTTC
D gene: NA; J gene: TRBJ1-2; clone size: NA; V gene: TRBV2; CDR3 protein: CASSEVQYGYTF; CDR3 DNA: TGTGCCAGCAGTGAAGTACAATATGGCTACACCTTC
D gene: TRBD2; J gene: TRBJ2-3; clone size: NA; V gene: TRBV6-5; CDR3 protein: CASSYSSGGVDTQYF; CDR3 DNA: TGTGCCAGCAGTTACTCTAGCGGGGGCGTCGATACGCAGTATTTT
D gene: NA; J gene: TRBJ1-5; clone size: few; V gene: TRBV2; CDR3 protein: CASNHNGLKQPQHF; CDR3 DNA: TGTGCCAGCAACCACAACGGACTGAAACAGCCCCAGCATTTT
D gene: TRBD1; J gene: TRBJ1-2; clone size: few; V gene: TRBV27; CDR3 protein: CASSSSETGEGYGYTF; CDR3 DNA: TGTGCCAGCAGTTCCTCTGAGACAGGGGAAGGGTATGGCTACACCTTC
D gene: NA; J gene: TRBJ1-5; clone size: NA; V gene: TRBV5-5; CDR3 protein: CASSLDPTGNQPQHF; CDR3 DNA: TGTGCCAGCAGCTTGGATCCTACGGGAAATCAGCCCCAGCATTTT